This T cell receptor (beta chain) is drawn from a study of cytomegalovirus exposure and HLA in healthy donors. Researchers ran the PCR with 60 Vbeta and 13 Jbeta primers. Data came from immunoSEQ multiplex PCR; TCRdb stores just in-frame clones and leaves some out. The table includes tens of thousands of clones, more than 65% detected once. This clone has only a few counts. The antigen remains undetermined. Findings and caveats of the study: Later on, a genetic analysis was performed. It linked a missense variant in DCLRE1C with V- and J-gene trimming of TCR beta. It was shown in a later analysis that HLA-associated TCR beta chains were more clonally expanded than other, equally common chains. Cytomegalovirus association was assigned to approximately 160 TCR beta chains. Roughly even sequencing depth across donors was the assumption behind the presence/absence analyses.

The receptor's source is a human donor in good health. Input material: PBMCs.

The CDR3 loop is CASSLGAGGLYGQYF. As DNA, the CDR3 is TGTGCCAGCAGCCTCGGGGCGGGGGGCCTTTACGGGCAGTACTTC. The chain recombines TRBV21-1 with TRBJ2-7; TRBD2, the table's D call, was not compared with the DNA. TRBV21-1 is a documented pseudogene. The CDR3 is 15 amino acids.